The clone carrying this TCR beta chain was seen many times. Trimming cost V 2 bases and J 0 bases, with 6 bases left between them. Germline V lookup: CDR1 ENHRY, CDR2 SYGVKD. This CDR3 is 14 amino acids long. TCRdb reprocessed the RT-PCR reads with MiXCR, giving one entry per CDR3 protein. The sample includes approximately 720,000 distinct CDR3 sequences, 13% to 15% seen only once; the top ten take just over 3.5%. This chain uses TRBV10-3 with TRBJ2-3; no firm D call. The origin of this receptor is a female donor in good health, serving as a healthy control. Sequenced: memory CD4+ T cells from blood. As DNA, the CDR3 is TGTGCCATCAGTGAGGCTAGGAGCACAGATACGCAGTATTTT. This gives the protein CAISEARSTDTQYF.